The next 24 T cell receptor beta chains were all read from a single sample in a study of cytomegalovirus exposure and HLA in healthy donors. The PCR had 60 Vbeta and 13 Jbeta primers. The data were produced by immunoSEQ multiplex PCR, yet TCRdb's version contains in-frame clones alone and is incomplete. The data show about 160,000 clones, 55% to 75% seen once. The source material was PBMCs. The source is a woman in her sixties or seventies in good health and CMV-seropositive.

This rearrangement joins TRBV30 to TRBJ2-7; weak D call: TRBD2 (5 bases). The V end was cut by 5 bases, the J end by 5 bases, with 19 bases between. Looked up from germline, CDR1 is GTSNPN and CDR2 is SVGIG (reference sequence). This CDR3 is built from 14 residues. The CDR3: CAWGEGRRIDEQYF. In nucleotides, the CDR3 is TGTGCCTGGGGAGAGGGCAGGCGGATCGACGAGCAGTACTTC.

This clone was detected a few times. Here the CDR3 reads CASRITDEQYF. The CDR3 nucleotides are TGTGCCAGCAGGATAACGGACGAGCAGTACTTC. The chain combines TRBV28 with TRBJ2-7; D is unresolved. The CDR3 extends over 11 amino acids. Germline V lookup: CDR1 MDHEN, CDR2 SYDVKM. Between the trimmed V and J ends, which lost 6 bases and 5 bases, there was a span of 8 bases. The full variable domain, its missing parts supplied by reference TRBV28 and TRBJ2-7, is DVKVTQSSRYLVKRTGEKVFLECVQDMDHENMFWYRQDPGLGLRLIYFSYDVKMKEKGDIPEGYSVSREKKERFSLILESASTNQTSMYLCASRITDEQYFGPGTRLTVT.

This clone was recorded a few times. This rearrangement joins TRBV30 to TRBJ2-5; D not certain. V was cut by 0 bases and J by 2 bases, with 4 bases left in between. Germline loops: CDR1 GTSNPN, CDR2 SVGIG (reference sequence). CDR3 length: 12 residues. For the CDR3, the DNA is TGTGCCTGGAGTGTACGGCAAGAGACCCAGTACTTC. Translated, it gives CAWSVRQETQYF.

Of note for this clone: Other DNA sequences in this sample translate to the same CDR3. The rearrangement links TRBV28 to TRBJ2-5, with 13 bases lining up with TRBD2. V dropped 4 bases and J dropped 5; count of bases not matched to a gene: 4. This CDR3 is built from 15 residues. Germline-derived CDR1 and CDR2 are MDHEN and SYDVKM. The CDR3 loop reads CASSSGLAGVETQYF. For the CDR3, the DNA is TGTGCCAGCAGTTCCGGACTAGCGGGAGTGGAGACCCAGTACTTC. The full variable domain, in which reference TRBV28 and TRBJ2-5 provide the parts outside the CDR3, is DVKVTQSSRYLVKRTGEKVFLECVQDMDHENMFWYRQDPGLGLRLIYFSYDVKMKEKGDIPEGYSVSREKKERFSLILESASTNQTSMYLCASSSGLAGVETQYFGPGTRLLVL.

The gene calls are TRBV7-2 and TRBJ1-2, with TRBD1 matching 11 bases. There are 16 residues in the CDR3. Germline V gene data show CDR1 as SGHTA and CDR2 as FQGNSA. V dropped 5 bases and J dropped 5; count of bases not matched to a gene: 10. Here the CDR3 DNA reads TGTGCCAGCAGCACCCGGACAGGGGGCATTCGGTATGGCTACACCTTC. It specifies CASSTRTGGIRYGYTF. The entire variable domain, with the rest obtained from reference TRBV7-2 and TRBJ1-2, is as follows: GAGVSQSPSNKVTEKGKDVELRCDPISGHTALYWYRQSLGQGLEFLIYFQGNSAPDKSGLPSDRFSAERTGGSVSTLTIQRTQQEDSAVYLCASSTRTGGIRYGYTFGSGTRLTVV.

J is TRBJ2-5 and V is TRBV7-3; 13 bases line up with TRBD2. Per germline, CDR1 SGHTA and CDR2 FQGTGA. After removal of 0 bases from V and 5 bases from J, the junction contained 9 bases not matched to a gene. The CDR3 sequence is 18 residues long. In DNA form, the CDR3 reads TGTGCCAGCAGCTTAACGTCACTAGCGGGAGGGCCGATGGAGACCCAGTACTTC. It codes for CASSLTSLAGGPMETQYF.

In nucleotides, the CDR3 is TGTGCCAGCAGCTACAGGGGCACAGATACGCAGTATTTT. This codes for CASSYRGTDTQYF. The V and J genes are TRBV5-6 and TRBJ2-3; D might be TRBD1 (6 bases). The germline V and J ends were trimmed by 3 bases and 1 base, with 6 bases remaining between them. Germline lookup yields CDR1 SGHDT and CDR2 YYEEEE. The length of the CDR3 is 13 residues.

This clone has a handful of counts. CDR3 protein: CASSQDLAGSTEAFF. In DNA, the CDR3 is TGCGCCAGCAGCCAAGATCTTGCCGGGAGCACTGAAGCTTTCTTT. The rearrangement links TRBV4-3 to TRBJ1-1, with D unclear. V lost 0 bases and J lost 4, with 12 bases in between. Germline values: CDR1 LGHNA, CDR2 YSLEER. This CDR3 has 15 amino acids.

The V and J genes are TRBV19 and TRBJ1-5, with 11 bases matching TRBD1. Germline loops: CDR1 LNHDA, CDR2 SQIVND (reference sequence). The CDR3 is made up of 18 amino acids. V shed 7 bases, J shed 4 bases, and the junction held 15 bases outside the gene matches. As DNA, the CDR3 is TGTGCCAGTACCAGAAGCCGGACAGGGGGCCTCACTAATCAGCCCCAGCATTTT. This encodes CASTRSRTGGLTNQPQHF.

This chain connects TRBV5-6 to TRBJ2-3; 7 bases map to TRBD2. The trim removed 3 bases at V and 0 bases at J, leaving 7 bases unmatched. Germline CDR1 reads SGHDT; CDR2 reads YYEEEE. The CDR3 contains 16 residues. The CDR3 nucleotides are TGTGCCAGCAGCTGGAGTAGCGGGCTTAGCACAGATACGCAGTATTTT. The encoded protein is CASSWSSGLSTDTQYF.

This clone was recorded only once. The V and J genes are TRBV5-1 and TRBJ2-1; D is unclear. Trimming shortened V by 0 bases and J by 0 bases, and 10 bases separated the two germline ends. CDR1 is SGHRS, CDR2 YFSETQ, per germline. CDR3 length: 16 residues. The CDR3 sequence is CASSLVPTSSYNEQFF. DNA for the CDR3: TGCGCCAGCAGCTTGGTTCCAACGAGCTCCTACAATGAGCAGTTCTTC.

On this clone itself: The same CDR3 is also encoded by other DNA sequences in this sample. The rearrangement uses TRBV25-1 and TRBJ2-7; TRBD1 aligns across 9 bases. The CDR3 runs to 15 residues. CDR1 MGHDK and CDR2 SYGVNS come from the germline V gene. V lost 5 bases to trimming and J lost 2 bases; unmatched junction nucleotides: 7. The CDR3 bases are TGTGCCAGCAGTTCACGGGACAGGGCGCCCTACGAGCAGTACTTC. Residues: CASSSRDRAPYEQYF.

This clone has just a few counts. V is TRBV29-1 and J is TRBJ2-1; 8 nucleotides line up with TRBD1. The CDR3 spans 14 residues. In germline, CDR1 is SQVTM, CDR2 ANQGSEA. The V and J ends lost 6 bases and 6 bases, in that order; junction bases with no gene match: 10. The CDR3 DNA follows: TGCAGCGTCTCAGGGGGCCCCCAGACCAATGAGCAGTTCTTC. Protein: CSVSGGPQTNEQFF.

This clone was recorded once. The chain links TRBV30 to TRBJ1-1; TRBD1 is a possible D gene (6 bases). From germline, CDR1 is GTSNPN and CDR2 SVGIG (reference sequence). V dropped 8 bases and J dropped 1 base, with 14 bases sitting between them. The CDR3 is 13 amino acids. The CDR3 sequence: CARTGISNTEAFF. In DNA form, the CDR3 reads TGTGCCCGTACAGGGATATCGAACACTGAAGCTTTCTTT.

The chain is built from TRBV5-6 and TRBJ1-5; 11 bases fit TRBD1. Germline CDR1 reads SGHDT; CDR2 reads YYEEEE. V lost 5 bases, J lost 6 bases, and 10 bases stayed unmatched. The CDR3 totals 16 residues. The CDR3 nucleotides are TGTGCCAGCAGTACCGGGACAGGGGGTTTGGGTCAGCCCCAGCATTTT. Protein sequence: CASSTGTGGLGQPQHF.

Details on this clone: The junction shows a germline mismatch at one end, possibly a read error. The rearrangement links TRBV19 to TRBJ2-7; perhaps TRBD2 as D (7 bases). The CDR3 spans 12 residues. From germline, CDR1 is LNHDA and CDR2 SQIVND (reference sequence). The CDR3 reads CASGGGSHEQYF. The CDR3, as DNA: TGTGCCAGTGGGGGGGGCTCCCACGAGCAGTACTTC. Variable domain in full (rest from reference TRBV19 and TRBJ2-7): DGGITQSPKYLFRKEGQNVTLSCEQNLNHDAMYWYRQDPGQGLRLIYYSQIVNDFQKGDIAEGYSVSREKKESFPLTVTSAQKNPTAFYLCASGGGSHEQYFGPGTRLTVT.

The rearrangement joins TRBV29-1 to TRBJ2-3, with 9 nucleotides matching TRBD1. J was trimmed by 4 bases and V by 3 bases; bases with no gene match: 5. CDR1 and CDR2 (germline): SQVTM, ANQGSEA. This CDR3 is 14 amino acids long. The CDR3 DNA sequence: TGCAGCGTTGAGGGACAGGGAGGGCCAGATACGCAGTATTTT. Protein sequence: CSVEGQGGPDTQYF.

The V and J genes are TRBV28 and TRBJ2-3; D perhaps matches TRBD1 (6 bases). Germline lookup yields CDR1 MDHEN and CDR2 SYDVKM. This CDR3 comprises 17 residues. The V end was cut by 4 bases, the J end by 3 bases, with 20 bases between. The DNA for the CDR3 is TGTGCCAGCAGTTCGGGGCCCCGACGGGACATAACAGATACGCAGTATTTT. As protein: CASSSGPRRDITDTQYF.

The V and J genes are TRBV25-1 and TRBJ2-7; 7 positions agree with TRBD2. The V segment lost 3 bases and the J segment 5 bases; nucleotides outside the gene matches: 7. The germline V gene encodes CDR1 MGHDK and CDR2 SYGVNS. The CDR3 has 14 residues. CDR3 bases: TGTGCCAGCAGTGAGAGCGGGACTCTTGACGAGCAGTACTTC. Translation: CASSESGTLDEQYF.

The rearrangement joins TRBV19 to TRBJ2-5, with D possibly TRBD1 on 6 matching bases. Germline V gene lookup returns CDR1 LNHDA and CDR2 SQIVND (reference sequence). V was pared by 7 bases and J by 3 bases, with 12 bases between. This CDR3 is 13 amino acids long. The CDR3 nucleotides read TGTGCCAGTACCCCGACAGGAGAAGAGACCCAGTACTTC. Its protein is CASTPTGEETQYF.

In its sample, this clone was seen once. V is TRBV7-2 and J is TRBJ2-3, with D maybe TRBD1 (6 bases). V was clipped by 5 bases and J by 1 base, with 13 bases between them. The CDR3 loop spans 15 amino acids. Germline assignment: CDR1 SGHTA and CDR2 FQGNSA. This CDR3 reads CASSTQGLGTDTQYF. CDR3 bases: TGTGCCAGCAGCACACAGGGCCTGGGCACAGATACGCAGTATTTT.

V is TRBV28 and J is TRBJ2-7; 8 bases are shared with TRBD2. The CDR3 is made up of 15 amino acids. J lost 2 bases, V lost 3 bases, and 6 bases had no gene match. Germline lookup yields CDR1 MDHEN and CDR2 SYDVKM. The chain's CDR3 is CASSFTGLVAYEQYF. The CDR3 region has the DNA TGTGCCAGCAGTTTTACGGGACTAGTGGCCTACGAGCAGTACTTC.

The chain combines TRBV9 with TRBJ1-3, with a possible D match to TRBD1 (6 bases). Germline CDR1 is SGDLS and CDR2 is YYNGEE. This CDR3 contains 14 residues. Trimming pared 4 bases from V and 1 base from J, leaving 9 bases between. The chain's CDR3 is CASSYTGSGNTIYF. In nucleotides, the CDR3 is TGTGCCAGCAGCTACACAGGGTCTGGAAACACCATATATTTT.

V usage is TRBV5-1 and J usage is TRBJ2-1; maybe TRBD2 (6 bases). Germline V gene lookup returns CDR1 SGHRS and CDR2 YFSETQ. V was cut by 4 bases and J by 5 bases, with 13 bases left in between. The length of the CDR3 is 14 residues. The DNA for the CDR3 is TGCGCCAGCAGCCGGGGGAGCGGAGACAATGAGCAGTTCTTC. This sequence encodes CASSRGSGDNEQFF.